A single sample gave rise to the 11 T cell receptor beta chains below, sequenced in a study of technical replicates of blood from several donors. Using immunoSEQ multiplex PCR, the repertoire was profiled, and TCRdb retains in-frame clones only, with some absent. The sample lists approximately 51,000 clones, approximately 92% occurring once. What was sequenced was PBMCs. Receptors originate from a human donor in good health. Some clones in this sample may be carry-over from other donors' samples.

The chain combines TRBV4-3 with TRBJ1-4; TRBD1 is a possible D gene (5 bases). This CDR3 comprises 15 residues. The germline V gene has CDR1 LGHNA and CDR2 YSLEER. The V end was cut by 4 bases, the J end by 5 bases, with 14 bases between. CDR3 nucleotides: TGCGCCAGCAGCCGCCTAGGTCAGGGAAATGAAAAACTGTTTTTT. Translation: CASSRLGQGNEKLFF.

The chain carries TRBV11-1 and TRBJ2-3; 11 nucleotides agree with TRBD1. The CDR3 sequence is 16 residues long. Germline loops: CDR1 SGHAT, CDR2 FQDESV (reference sequence). Trimming at V came to 5 bases and at J to 6 bases, leaving 10 bases not matched to a gene. The CDR3: CASSPYGQGAGDTQYF. The CDR3 DNA is TGTGCCAGCAGCCCCTACGGACAGGGGGCCGGTGATACGCAGTATTTT.

This rearrangement joins TRBV9 to TRBJ2-3; tentatively, D is TRBD2 (6 bases). This CDR3 contains 16 residues. The V end lost 4 bases, the J end lost 6 bases, and 21 bases lay between the germline ends. The germline V gene encodes CDR1 SGDLS and CDR2 YYNGEE. The CDR3 sequence is CASSPSGGAGADTQYF. CDR3 in DNA: TGTGCCAGCAGCCCCAGTGGAGGGGCCGGTGCCGATACGCAGTATTTT. Based on the CDR3 plus reference TRBV9 and TRBJ2-3, the full variable domain is DSGVTQTPKHLITATGQRVTLRCSPRSGDLSVYWYQQSLDQGLQFLIQYYNGEERAKGNILERFSAQQFPDLHSELNLSSLELGDSALYFCASSPSGGAGADTQYFGPGTRLTVL.

This chain links TRBV11-2 with TRBJ2-7; TRBD1 is a possible D gene (6 bases). The CDR3 loop spans 14 amino acids. In germline, CDR1 is SGHAT, CDR2 FQNNGV. Trimming removed 1 base from V and 1 base from J, with 8 bases in between. DNA of the CDR3: TGTGCCAGCAGCTTAGGCGACAGGTCCTACGAGCAGTACTTC. Protein product: CASSLGDRSYEQYF.

The chain couples TRBV30 to TRBJ1-6; no reliable D call. This CDR3 has 12 residues. Trimming removed 4 bases at V and 10 bases at J, with 11 bases between. Germline V CDR1 and CDR2: GTSNPN, SVGIG (reference sequence). Here the CDR3 reads CAWMPGSSPLHF. In DNA form, the CDR3 reads TGTGCCTGGATGCCCGGGAGCTCACCCCTCCACTTT.

V is TRBV4-2 and J is TRBJ2-2, with 8 bases identical to TRBD1. V gave up 0 bases and J gave up 6 bases; unmatched junction bases: 3. Germline CDR1 is LGHNA and CDR2 is YNFKEQ. The CDR3 loop spans 15 amino acids. The CDR3 loop is CASSQEMGQAGELFF. The CDR3 DNA reads as TGTGCCAGCAGCCAAGAAATGGGACAGGCCGGGGAGCTGTTTTTT.

This chain links TRBV5-5 with TRBJ2-3, with 7 positions matching TRBD1. After removal of 4 bases from V and 8 bases from J, the junction contained 4 bases not matched to a gene. The germline gives CDR1 SGHKS, CDR2 YYEKEE (reference sequence). The CDR3 contains 12 residues. CDR3 region: CASSPGQSTQYF. CDR3 sequence (DNA): TGTGCCAGCAGCCCGGGACAGTCTACGCAGTATTTT.

The chain joins TRBV5-1 to TRBJ2-2; D not certain. Germline V lookup: CDR1 SGHRS, CDR2 YFSETQ. V lost 3 bases and J lost 0, with 9 bases in between. CDR3 length: 15 amino acids. The CDR3 DNA is TGCGCCAGCAGCTCGAGGTGGGCGAACACCGGGGAGCTGTTTTTT. The encoded protein is CASSSRWANTGELFF.

This chain connects TRBV6-4 to TRBJ2-4; maybe TRBD1 (6 bases). The CDR3 sequence is 15 residues long. Trimming took off 2 bases at V and 3 bases at J, with 11 bases between the two ends. Germline values: CDR1 MRHNA, CDR2 SNTAGT. The CDR3 bases are TGTGCCAGCAGTGACAAGGACAGAATCAAAAACATTCAGTACTTC. Its translation: CASSDKDRIKNIQYF.

This clone was picked up one time. The chain joins TRBV6-4 to TRBJ2-1; D ambiguous. V dropped 2 bases and J dropped 5 bases, with 7 bases sitting between them. Germline CDR1 and CDR2: MRHNA and SNTAGT. The CDR3 has 13 residues. In DNA, the CDR3 is TGTGCCAGCAGTGACGGCAGTCACAATGAGCAGTTCTTC. It is translated as CASSDGSHNEQFF.

Here the CDR3 reads CAWSGNSDNEQFF. Here the CDR3 DNA reads TGTGCCTGGAGTGGTAACTCTGACAATGAGCAGTTCTTC. This sequence joins TRBV30 and TRBJ2-1; D ambiguous. The CDR3 contains 13 residues. V lost 1 base and J 5 bases, leaving 9 bases between the germline ends. Germline CDR1 is GTSNPN and CDR2 is SVGIG (reference sequence).